The sequence of this TCR beta chain was determined in a study of blood T cells in healthy people across ages. CDR1 and CDR2 (germline): SGHTA, FQGTGA. V lost 1 base and J 4 bases, leaving 18 bases between the germline ends. This CDR3 is built from 17 residues. General study results and limits: With naive T cell percentage, TCR beta diversity showed a strong correlation.

Next came a second PCR, run for roughly 7 to 12 cycles, which used a sample-barcoded 5' primer along with a J-beta primer mix. TCRdb reprocessed the 5' RACE reads with MiXCR, giving one entry per CDR3 protein. This sample has around 900,000 distinct CDR3 sequences, with about 51% found just once. A remark on this clonotype: Its antigen is unidentified.

This chain joins TRBV7-3 and TRBJ2-3, with D possibly TRBD1 on 7 matching bases. Sequencing was done on a sample of blood. The TCR originated in a woman in her sixties or seventies in good health. CDR3 nucleotides: TGTGCCAGCAGCTTAAGTGCGGCAGGGGGGATGTCAGATACGCAGTATTTT. This sequence encodes CASSLSAAGGMSDTQYF.